The 29 T cell receptor beta chains presented below share a single source sample, sequenced in a study of control samples from healthy donors and cancer patients. The method was immunoSEQ multiplex PCR; TCRdb's version includes in-frame clones alone and lacks a portion of them. The top ten clones hold approximately 1.1% of a sample with under 150,000 clones, 80% to 90% of them seen once. Sequenced: PBMCs. The receptors were sampled from a woman aged 50 to 65 with colorectal cancer.

The chain recombines TRBV9 with TRBJ2-3; 10 nucleotides match TRBD2. The V and J ends lost 3 bases and 4 bases, in that order; junction bases with no gene match: 8. Germline assignment: CDR1 SGDLS and CDR2 YYNGEE. CDR3 length: 16 residues. The CDR3 DNA is TGTGCCAGCAGCGAGAGCGGGGGGGCCTTTGCAGATACGCAGTATTTT. It is translated as CASSESGGAFADTQYF. The variable domain in full, completed from reference TRBV9 and TRBJ2-3, reads DSGVTQTPKHLITATGQRVTLRCSPRSGDLSVYWYQQSLDQGLQFLIQYYNGEERAKGNILERFSAQQFPDLHSELNLSSLELGDSALYFCASSESGGAFADTQYFGPGTRLTVL.

This clone has just a few counts. The rearrangement joins TRBV3-1 (or the pseudogene TRBV3-2) to TRBJ2-6; D uncertain. Between the trimmed V and J ends, which lost 2 bases and 2 bases, there was a span of 10 bases. The CDR3 sequence is 16 residues long. The germline V gene encodes CDR1 LGHDT and CDR2 YNNKEL (reference sequence). CDR3 loop: CASSQPRIAGANVLTF. The CDR3 DNA reads as TGTGCCAGCAGCCAACCGCGAATTGCTGGGGCCAACGTCCTGACTTTC.

The chain is built from TRBV18 and TRBJ1-2, with unresolved D. Trimming stripped 3 bases from V and 5 bases from J, with 16 bases between. This CDR3 spans 15 amino acids. Per germline, CDR1 KGHSH and CDR2 LQKENI. The chain's CDR3 is CASSPVKGGNYGYTF. In DNA form, the CDR3 reads TGTGCCAGCTCACCCGTTAAGGGAGGTAATTATGGCTACACCTTC.

This chain joins TRBV19 and TRBJ2-3; D is unresolved. Per germline, CDR1 LNHDA and CDR2 SQIVND (reference sequence). This CDR3 has 15 residues. Trimming pared 4 bases from V and 5 bases from J, leaving 16 bases between. CDR3 loop: CASSTRATVGDTQYF. The CDR3 nucleotides read TGTGCCAGTAGTACCCGGGCCACAGTTGGAGATACGCAGTATTTT.

The chain links TRBV10-3 to TRBJ1-2, with 8 bases fitting TRBD1. The CDR3 contains 16 residues. Germline V CDR1 and CDR2: ENHRY, SYGVKD. After removal of 3 bases from V and 4 bases from J, the junction contained 10 bases not matched to a gene. As DNA, the CDR3 is TGTGCCATCAGTGATCCCGACAGGGGTCTTGGCTATGGCTACACCTTC. It specifies CAISDPDRGLGYGYTF.

In this sample, this clone turned up once. V and J are TRBV6-6 and TRBJ2-5, with 7 bases that match TRBD1. CDR1 is MNHNY and CDR2 is SVGAGI in the germline V gene (reference sequence). The CDR3 consists of 10 residues. Trimming cost V 8 bases and J 14 bases; bases outside gene matches: 8. The CDR3: CASGDRGEYF. The CDR3 nucleotides read TGTGCCAGCGGGGACAGAGGAGAATACTTC.

V is TRBV5-1 and J is TRBJ1-1; possibly TRBD1 for D (6 bases). Per the germline V gene, CDR1 is SGHRS and CDR2 is YFSETQ. This CDR3 is built from 13 residues. The V and J ends lost 6 bases and 4 bases respectively, with 13 bases between them. The CDR3 here is CASTRAGATEAFF. The CDR3 DNA is TGCGCCAGCACCCGTGCGGGGGCCACTGAAGCTTTCTTT.

This chain joins TRBV19 and TRBJ1-1, with D possibly being TRBD1 (5 bases). Trimming pared 10 bases from V and 4 bases from J, leaving 16 bases between. Germline assignment: CDR1 LNHDA and CDR2 SQIVND (reference sequence). The CDR3 is made up of 13 amino acids. CDR3 sequence reads: CATRQNGGTEAFF. The CDR3, as DNA: TGTGCCACCAGACAGAACGGGGGCACTGAAGCTTTCTTT.

The chain joins TRBV2 to TRBJ1-4; 10 nucleotides line up with TRBD1. The ends lost 4 bases at V and 4 bases at J; junction bases unmatched: 12. CDR1 is SNHLY and CDR2 is FYNNEI in the germline V gene. This CDR3 contains 18 residues. In DNA form, the CDR3 reads TGTGCCAGCAGTGGACGGGGGACAGGGGATATTTTTAATGAAAAACTGTTTTTT. Translation: CASSGRGTGDIFNEKLFF.

V is TRBV5-1 and J is TRBJ2-3; D remains unclear. CDR3 length equals 13 residues. Between the trimmed V and J ends, which lost 4 bases and 7 bases, there was a span of 13 bases. The germline gives CDR1 SGHRS, CDR2 YFSETQ. The CDR3 coding sequence is TGCGCCAGCAGCCCCGTCGACCTCCATACGCAGTATTTT. Translation gives CASSPVDLHTQYF.

The chain links TRBV5-8 to TRBJ1-4; maybe TRBD1 (6 bases). Germline V gives CDR1 SGHTS, CDR2 YDEGEE. The CDR3 has 17 amino acids. Trimming cost V 5 bases and J 8 bases, with 25 bases left between them. DNA for the CDR3: TGTGCCAGCAGTCAACGGGGGCGTTATCCTGGGAGCGAAAAACTGTTTTTT. Translated, it gives CASSQRGRYPGSEKLFF.

Turning to this clone: The junction departs from germline at one end; a sequencing error may be responsible. V is TRBV7-7 and J is TRBJ1-3; no reliable D call. The CDR3 spans 15 residues. CDR1 is SSHAT, CDR2 FNYEAQ, per germline (reference sequence). The CDR3: CASSFGLGDGNTIYF. DNA of the CDR3: TGTGCTAGCAGCTTCGGGCTAGGCGACGGGAACACCATATATTTT.

The chain links TRBV27 to TRBJ2-3; D gene unclear. CDR1 is MNHEY, CDR2 SMNVEV, per germline (reference sequence). CDR3 length: 13 residues. V was shortened by 3 bases and J by 0 bases, with 4 bases between the two germline ends. DNA for the CDR3: TGTGCCAGCAGTTTGGCCAGCACAGATACGCAGTATTTT. This translates into CASSLASTDTQYF.

This clone has just one count. This chain joins TRBV19 and TRBJ2-1; TRBD2 matches 14 bases. CDR1 and CDR2 from the germline V gene are LNHDA and SQIVND (reference sequence). The ends lost 6 bases at V and 6 bases at J; junction bases unmatched: 4. The CDR3 spans 15 residues. The DNA for the CDR3 is TGTGCCAGTAGACAGGGACTAGCGGGAGTCAATGAGCAGTTCTTC. It yields the protein CASRQGLAGVNEQFF.

CDR3 coding DNA: TGTGCCAGCAGCCTTAATACACCCCCCAACACCGGGGAGCTGTTTTTT. It codes for CASSLNTPPNTGELFF. The chain uses TRBV7-3 and TRBJ2-2; D call uncertain. The CDR3 has 16 amino acids. Per germline, CDR1 SGHTA and CDR2 FQGTGA. V lost 5 bases and J lost 2, with 15 bases in between.

V usage is TRBV4-1 and J usage is TRBJ2-5, with D perhaps TRBD2 (6 bases). Germline V CDR1 and CDR2: MGHRA, YSYEKL. The CDR3 sequence is 16 residues long. V lost 4 bases and J lost 2, with 17 bases in between. The CDR3 here is CASSPQLSEGQETQYF. For the CDR3, the DNA is TGCGCCAGCAGCCCGCAACTATCGGAGGGACAAGAGACCCAGTACTTC.

The genes are TRBV14 and TRBJ1-1; D ambiguous. CDR3 size: 16 residues. CDR1 is SGHDN and CDR2 is FVKESK in the germline V gene. Trimming pared 4 bases from V and 7 bases from J, leaving 22 bases between. As DNA, the CDR3 is TGTGCCAGCAGCCTTCCGCCCTCACGCGCCCGTCATGAAGCTTTCTTT. Its translation is CASSLPPSRARHEAFF.

The rearrangement joins TRBV27 to TRBJ1-2; D is unresolved. Germline CDR1 and CDR2: MNHEY and SMNVEV (reference sequence). The CDR3 has 12 amino acids. The V end was cut by 5 bases, the J end by 5 bases, with 9 bases between. In DNA, the CDR3 is TGTGCCAGCAGTCCCGACGGATATGGCTACACCTTC. Amino acids: CASSPDGYGYTF.

In its sample, this clone was seen once. The V call is TRBV5-1, the J call TRBJ2-7; D is possibly TRBD2 (5 bases). The germline CDR1 and CDR2 sequences are SGHRS and YFSETQ. This CDR3 region has 14 residues. V lost 1 base and J 3 bases, leaving 11 bases between the germline ends. The CDR3 region has the DNA TGCGCCAGCAGCTTGAATCGGGAAATCTACGAGCAGTACTTC. Translation: CASSLNREIYEQYF. The full variable domain, rest sourced from reference TRBV5-1 and TRBJ2-7, is KAGVTQTPRYLIKTRGQQVTLSCSPISGHRSVSWYQQTPGQGLQFLFEYFSETQRNKGNFPGRFSGRQFSNSRSEMNVSTLELGDSALYLCASSLNREIYEQYFGPGTRLTVT.

This clone was counted only a few times. The rearrangement joins TRBV19 to TRBJ2-5; D remains unclear. V was trimmed by 2 bases and J by 9 bases, leaving 10 bases between them. The CDR3 length is 12 residues. Germline V gives CDR1 LNHDA, CDR2 SQIVND (reference sequence). The CDR3 region is CASSIPQSAQYF. CDR3 DNA sequence: TGTGCCAGTAGTATACCCCAGAGCGCCCAGTACTTC.

The chain's CDR3 is CASSRPGGETQYF. In DNA form, the CDR3 reads TGTGCCAGCAGCCGACCGGGGGGAGAGACCCAGTACTTC. The genes are TRBV9 and TRBJ2-5, with TRBD2 matching 7 bases. Per germline, CDR1 SGDLS and CDR2 YYNGEE. This CDR3 has 13 amino acids. V gave up 4 bases and J gave up 4 bases; unmatched junction bases: 4.

The gene calls are TRBV13 and TRBJ2-1; maybe TRBD2 (7 bases). Germline V gene sequence: CDR1 PRHDT, CDR2 FYEKMQ (reference sequence). V was clipped by 4 bases and J by 3 bases, with 22 bases between them. The CDR3 totals 18 residues. The CDR3 is CASSWAGGGAEVYNEQFF. The DNA for the CDR3 is TGTGCCAGCAGCTGGGCAGGAGGGGGGGCCGAAGTCTACAATGAGCAGTTCTTC.

V is TRBV6-5 and J is TRBJ1-5, with D possibly TRBD1 on 5 matching bases. The CDR3 totals 14 residues. With 5 bases removed from V and 4 bases from J, the gap between germline ends came to 12 bases. CDR1 and CDR2 (germline): MNHEY, SVGAGI. The CDR3 coding sequence is TGTGCCAGCAGTACCTCGACAGAAAATCAGCCCCAGCATTTT. Translation gives CASSTSTENQPQHF.

V is TRBV13 and J is TRBJ2-7, with D unresolved. This CDR3 has 13 amino acids. V was trimmed by 5 bases and J by 3 bases, leaving 11 bases between them. Germline V gene data show CDR1 as PRHDT and CDR2 as FYEKMQ (reference sequence). The CDR3 DNA reads TGTGCCAGCAGCCACATGGGGTACTACGAGCAGTACTTC. It encodes CASSHMGYYEQYF.

The chain carries TRBV28 and TRBJ2-7; D call uncertain. The CDR3 runs 15 residues. Between the trimmed V and J ends, which lost 4 bases and 3 bases, there was a span of 16 bases. Germline lookup yields CDR1 MDHEN and CDR2 SYDVKM. The CDR3 DNA is TGTGCCAGCAGTTCGATCAGAGACACAGACTACGAGCAGTACTTC. It codes for CASSSIRDTDYEQYF.

This chain connects TRBV2 to TRBJ1-3; D possibly corresponds to TRBD1 (5 bases). Trimming shortened V by 1 base and J by 0 bases, and 7 bases separated the two germline ends. This CDR3 is built from 15 residues. Germline V gene lookup returns CDR1 SNHLY and CDR2 FYNNEI. The CDR3 region has the DNA TGTGCCAGCAGTGAAGTTGGGGGCTCTGGAAACACCATATATTTT. Its translation is CASSEVGGSGNTIYF.

The rearrangement uses TRBV10-3 and TRBJ2-1, with D maybe TRBD1 (5 bases). CDR3 length equals 16 residues. Trimming shortened V by 4 bases and J by 4 bases, and 17 bases separated the two germline ends. Germline CDR1 and CDR2: ENHRY and SYGVKD. As DNA, the CDR3 is TGTGCCATCAGTGCGACAGTTAATTCCCCTTACAATGAGCAGTTCTTC. Protein product: CAISATVNSPYNEQFF.

V usage is TRBV5-1 and J usage is TRBJ2-5, with D unresolved. The length of the CDR3 is 14 residues. Looked up from germline, CDR1 is SGHRS and CDR2 is YFSETQ. V was trimmed by 1 base and J by 1 base, leaving 8 bases between them. In DNA, the CDR3 is TGCGCCAGCAGCTTGACCGTATCCCAAGAGACCCAGTACTTC. It encodes CASSLTVSQETQYF.

The rearrangement links TRBV19 to TRBJ2-4; 9 bases agree with TRBD1. V lost 7 bases, J lost 4 bases, and 8 bases stayed unmatched. CDR3 length equals 15 residues. The germline gives CDR1 LNHDA, CDR2 SQIVND (reference sequence). The CDR3 DNA reads TGTGCCAGTACGGACAGGGGTCGAACTAAAAACATTCAGTACTTC. Translation: CASTDRGRTKNIQYF.